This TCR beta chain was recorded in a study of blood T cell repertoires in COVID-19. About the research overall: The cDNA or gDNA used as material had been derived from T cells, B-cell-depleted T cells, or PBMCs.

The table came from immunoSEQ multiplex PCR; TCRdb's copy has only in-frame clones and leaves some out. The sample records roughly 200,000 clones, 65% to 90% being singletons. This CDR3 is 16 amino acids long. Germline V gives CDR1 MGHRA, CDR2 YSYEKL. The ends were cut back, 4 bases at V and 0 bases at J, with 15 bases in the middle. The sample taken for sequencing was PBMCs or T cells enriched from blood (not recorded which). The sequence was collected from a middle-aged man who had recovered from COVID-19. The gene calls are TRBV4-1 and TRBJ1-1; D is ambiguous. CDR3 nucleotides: TGCGCCAGCAGCCCGGTCGACTCTTGGATGAACACTGAAGCTTTCTTT. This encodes CASSPVDSWMNTEAFF.